The present T cell receptor beta chain was sequenced within a study of cytomegalovirus exposure and HLA in healthy donors. PCR involved 60 Vbeta and 13 Jbeta primers. Measured with immunoSEQ multiplex PCR; TCRdb has only the in-frame clones, and not every one. The data show approximately 170,000 clones, roughly 73% seen once. CDR1 is SGDLS, CDR2 YYNGEE, per germline. V lost 4 bases to trimming and J lost 3 bases; unmatched junction nucleotides: 7. The CDR3 contains 16 residues. The receptor's source is a male donor in good health and CMV-seronegative. The sample comprised PBMCs. The rearrangement uses TRBV9 and TRBJ2-2; 9 nucleotides agree with TRBD1. The CDR3 loop reads CASSFRQGVDTGELFF. The DNA of the CDR3 is TGTGCCAGCAGCTTTCGACAGGGGGTAGACACCGGGGAGCTGTTTTTT.